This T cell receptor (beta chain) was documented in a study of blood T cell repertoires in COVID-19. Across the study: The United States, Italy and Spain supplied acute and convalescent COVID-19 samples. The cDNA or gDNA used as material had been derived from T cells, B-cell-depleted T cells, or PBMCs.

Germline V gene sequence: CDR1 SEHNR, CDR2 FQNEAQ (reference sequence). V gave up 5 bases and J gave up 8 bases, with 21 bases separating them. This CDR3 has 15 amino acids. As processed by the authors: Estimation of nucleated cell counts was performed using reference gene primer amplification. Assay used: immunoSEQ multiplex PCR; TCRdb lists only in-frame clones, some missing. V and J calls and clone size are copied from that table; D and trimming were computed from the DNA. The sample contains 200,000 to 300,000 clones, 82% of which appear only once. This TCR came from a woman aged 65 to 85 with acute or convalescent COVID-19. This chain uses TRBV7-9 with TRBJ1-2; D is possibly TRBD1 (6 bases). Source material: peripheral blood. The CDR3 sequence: CASSPGGPFFVGYTF. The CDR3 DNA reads TGTGCCAGCAGCCCGGGGGGGCCCTTTTTTGTGGGCTACACCTTC.